The 32 T cell receptor beta chains reported below all come from one sample, sequenced in a study of T cell responses to AZD1222 COVID-19 vaccine (dated by TCRdb to the early 2020s). The sample's time point label is to be understood as: baseline before first vaccination. The library was made by the immunoSEQ multiplex PCR assay. TCRdb took this table from immuneACCESS and kept in-frame rearrangements with V and J called. Such tables lack part of the clones; where checked against another copy, unresolved V genes explain under half of the gap, and the rest is unexplained. Here the sample has some 110,000 clones; more than 85% occur a single time. Clones ranked in the top ten supply 2.5% to 3.5% of the sample. The sample in question was peripheral blood, obtained on day 0 of AZD1222 vaccination. The receptor source for this set is an adult in good health.

This chain joins TRBV14 and TRBJ2-5; D perhaps matches TRBD2 (6 bases). Trimming stripped 6 bases from V and 1 base from J, with 18 bases between. The CDR3 sequence is 16 residues long. The V gene's germline CDR1 is SGHDN and CDR2 FVKESK. The CDR3 DNA sequence: TGTGCCAGCAGTCTCGACCCGGAGCGGGCCCAAGAGACCCAGTACTTC. As protein: CASSLDPERAQETQYF.

This chain uses TRBV27 with TRBJ2-7; TRBD2 might be the D (5 bases). The germline V gene has CDR1 MNHEY and CDR2 SMNVEV (reference sequence). The CDR3 has 13 residues. Trimming stripped 7 bases from V and 4 bases from J, with 14 bases between. CDR3: CASKGLPGYEQYF. CDR3 nucleotides: TGTGCCAGCAAAGGACTCCCCGGATACGAGCAGTACTTC.

The rearrangement joins TRBV11-2 to TRBJ2-5, with D possibly matching TRBD1 (5 bases). Germline V gives CDR1 SGHAT, CDR2 FQNNGV. The CDR3 runs to 16 residues. The V end lost 4 bases, the J end lost 2 bases, and 17 bases lay between the germline ends. The CDR3 nucleotides read TGTGCCAGCAGCTCCCGACGCCGACAGTTTCAAGAGACCCAGTACTTC. Encoded protein: CASSSRRRQFQETQYF. The full variable domain, its missing parts supplied by reference TRBV11-2 and TRBJ2-5, is EAGVAQSPRYKIIEKRQSVAFWCNPISGHATLYWYQQILGQGPKLLIQFQNNGVVDDSQLPKDRFSAERLKGVDSTLKIQPAKLEDSAVYLCASSSRRRQFQETQYFGPGTRLLVL.

The rearrangement links TRBV11-2 to TRBJ1-2; the match to TRBD1 covers 8 bases. V dropped 7 bases and J dropped 8; count of bases not matched to a gene: 9. Germline V lookup: CDR1 SGHAT, CDR2 FQNNGV. CDR3 length equals 13 residues. The chain's CDR3 is CASTLLQGAGYTF. CDR3 nucleotide sequence: TGTGCCAGCACCCTGTTGCAGGGGGCAGGCTACACCTTC.

V usage is TRBV18 and J usage is TRBJ1-5; D is perhaps TRBD1 (5 bases). CDR3 size: 13 residues. Germline-derived CDR1 and CDR2 are KGHSH and LQKENI. The ends were cut back, 5 bases at V and 7 bases at J, with 12 bases in the middle. CDR3 sequence (DNA): TGTGCCAGCTCAGGCTCCAGGGAGCAGCCCCAGCATTTT. Its protein product is CASSGSREQPQHF.

This clone appeared a single time. This chain joins TRBV28 and TRBJ2-2; the match to TRBD1 covers 7 bases. After removal of 6 bases from V and 6 bases from J, the junction contained 13 bases not matched to a gene. The CDR3 has 16 residues. Germline V gene lookup returns CDR1 MDHEN and CDR2 SYDVKM. This chain's CDR3 is CASSPWTGGRPGELFF. The CDR3 nucleotides are TGTGCCAGCAGCCCCTGGACAGGCGGACGGCCCGGGGAGCTGTTTTTT.

The chain has TRBV5-1 and TRBJ1-2; no clear D. There are 12 residues in the CDR3. Per the germline V gene, CDR1 is SGHRS and CDR2 is YFSETQ. The V gene lost 0 bases and the J gene lost 4 bases, with 4 bases spanning the gap. The CDR3 region has the DNA TGCGCCAGCAGCTTGGATGGCTATGGCTACACCTTC. It codes for CASSLDGYGYTF. Complete variable domain (other parts from reference TRBV5-1 and TRBJ1-2): KAGVTQTPRYLIKTRGQQVTLSCSPISGHRSVSWYQQTPGQGLQFLFEYFSETQRNKGNFPGRFSGRQFSNSRSEMNVSTLELGDSALYLCASSLDGYGYTFGSGTRLTVV.

The rearrangement links TRBV5-6 to TRBJ2-4; 7 bases line up with TRBD1. The CDR3 is 18 amino acids. The V segment lost 0 bases and the J segment 0 bases; nucleotides outside the gene matches: 9. Germline V CDR1 and CDR2: SGHDT, YYEEEE. DNA for the CDR3: TGTGCCAGCAGCTTGGAGGGCGTGGGACAGTTAGCCAAAAACATTCAGTACTTC. Protein: CASSLEGVGQLAKNIQYF.

Here the CDR3 reads CASSLSTRGTYEQYF. The CDR3 DNA follows: TGTGCCAGCAGTTTATCGACTCGCGGGACCTACGAGCAGTACTTC. The chain combines TRBV27 with TRBJ2-7, with a possible D match to TRBD2 (6 bases). The germline gives CDR1 MNHEY, CDR2 SMNVEV (reference sequence). V was pared by 0 bases and J by 2 bases, with 11 bases between. The CDR3 totals 15 residues.

V gene TRBV28 combines with J gene TRBJ2-1; D unresolved. V shed 1 base and J shed 4 bases, with 5 bases lying between them. The CDR3 is 13 residues long. Germline V CDR1 and CDR2: MDHEN, SYDVKM. The CDR3 spells CASSLLRYNEQFF. For the CDR3, the DNA is TGTGCCAGCAGTTTATTACGGTACAATGAGCAGTTCTTC. Filled out from reference TRBV28 and TRBJ2-1, the complete variable domain reads DVKVTQSSRYLVKRTGEKVFLECVQDMDHENMFWYRQDPGLGLRLIYFSYDVKMKEKGDIPEGYSVSREKKERFSLILESASTNQTSMYLCASSLLRYNEQFFGPGTRLTVL.

The chain carries TRBV15 and TRBJ2-3, with 7 bases lining up with TRBD2. The germline V gene has CDR1 LNHNV and CDR2 YYDKDF (reference sequence). V lost 11 bases and J lost 3; bases outside the gene matches: 11. The CDR3 consists of 14 residues. The CDR3 DNA follows: TGTGCCCCTCATCCCGGGGAGGGGACAGATACGCAGTATTTT. This gives the protein CAPHPGEGTDTQYF.

V and J are TRBV6-5 and TRBJ1-3; no reliable D call. CDR1 MNHEY and CDR2 SVGAGI come from the germline V gene. The CDR3 contains 14 residues. V lost 2 bases and J lost 1, with 6 bases in between. The CDR3, as DNA: TGTGCCAGCAGTTACGCGAGATCTGGAAACACCATATATTTT. This translates into CASSYARSGNTIYF.

The V call is TRBV4-1, the J call TRBJ2-1, with D possibly being TRBD2 (5 bases). The CDR3 is made up of 17 amino acids. With 1 base removed from V and 3 bases from J, the gap between germline ends came to 16 bases. Germline V lookup: CDR1 MGHRA, CDR2 YSYEKL. CDR3: CASSQGWTGQVYNEQFF. The DNA for the CDR3 is TGCGCCAGCAGCCAAGGATGGACTGGTCAGGTCTACAATGAGCAGTTCTTC.

V gene TRBV4-1 combines with J gene TRBJ1-2, with a possible D match to TRBD1 (6 bases). The CDR3 runs to 16 residues. Germline V lookup: CDR1 MGHRA, CDR2 YSYEKL. With 1 base removed from V and 6 bases from J, the gap between germline ends came to 18 bases. The CDR3 protein is CASSQVPPQGGDGYTF. CDR3 coding DNA: TGCGCCAGCAGCCAAGTACCCCCACAGGGAGGCGATGGCTACACCTTC.

V usage is TRBV27 and J usage is TRBJ1-4, with D unclear. From germline, CDR1 is MNHEY and CDR2 SMNVEV (reference sequence). The CDR3 spans 13 residues. Trimming shortened V by 3 bases and J by 4 bases, and 6 bases separated the two germline ends. In DNA, the CDR3 is TGTGCCAGCAGTTTCTACTTTAATGAAAAACTGTTTTTT. This gives the protein CASSFYFNEKLFF.

The gene calls are TRBV7-6 and TRBJ2-7; the D gene is possibly TRBD2 (6 bases). The V gene lost 3 bases and the J gene lost 4 bases, with 16 bases spanning the gap. The CDR3 consists of 15 residues. Germline assignment: CDR1 SGHVS and CDR2 FNYEAQ. In DNA, the CDR3 is TGTGCCAGCAGCTTGGTTGGAGGGGCTGGGTACGAGCAGTACTTC. As protein: CASSLVGGAGYEQYF.

The chain uses TRBV21-1 and TRBJ1-1. TRBV21-1 has pseudogene status. The CDR3 extends over 15 amino acids. CDR3 bases: TGTGCCAGCAGCAGCTCCGGGCGAAGGAACACTGAAGCTTTCTTT. Protein sequence: CASSSSGRRNTEAFF.

The J gene is TRBJ2-4, the V gene TRBV29-1, with D maybe TRBD1 (7 bases). There are 18 residues in the CDR3. The germline CDR1 and CDR2 sequences are SQVTM and ANQGSEA. CDR3 region: CRDLWGDRLVYAKNIQYF. The CDR3 nucleotides read TGCAGGGACCTGTGGGGGGACAGACTAGTATACGCCAAAAACATTCAGTACTTC.

The rearrangement links TRBV5-4 to TRBJ2-3, with D tentatively TRBD2 (6 bases). Germline V lookup: CDR1 SGHNT, CDR2 YYREEE (reference sequence). Trimming took off 2 bases at V and 10 bases at J, with 11 bases between the two ends. The CDR3 runs to 12 residues. The CDR3 region is CASSFWGDAQYF. As DNA, the CDR3 is TGTGCCAGCAGCTTCTGGGGGGATGCGCAGTATTTT.

The chain recombines TRBV4-1 with TRBJ2-5; a weak D match, TRBD1 (6 bases). Trimming removed 2 bases from V and 4 bases from J, with 23 bases in between. CDR1 and CDR2 from the germline V gene are MGHRA and YSYEKL. The CDR3 has 18 residues. The CDR3 protein is CASSQFYKRSGQRETQYF. The CDR3 nucleotides are TGCGCCAGCAGCCAATTCTATAAGAGGTCGGGACAACGAGAGACCCAGTACTTC.

The rearrangement links TRBV7-9 to TRBJ1-1; no clear D. The CDR3 length is 15 residues. Between the trimmed V and J ends, which lost 3 bases and 3 bases, there was a span of 14 bases. Germline V gene sequence: CDR1 SEHNR, CDR2 FQNEAQ (reference sequence). The CDR3 DNA sequence: TGTGCCAGCAGCTTTCGGGCCGTTTCCGACACTGAAGCTTTCTTT. Its translation is CASSFRAVSDTEAFF.

The chain links TRBV11-2 to TRBJ2-1; D uncertain. The CDR3 is 15 residues long. V was cut by 5 bases and J by 4 bases, with 15 bases left in between. Germline loops: CDR1 SGHAT, CDR2 FQNNGV. The DNA for the CDR3 is TGTGCCAGCAGCCTTAGAATGGCGGTTTACAATGAGCAGTTCTTC. Protein product: CASSLRMAVYNEQFF.

The V gene is TRBV19, the J gene TRBJ2-3; 8 bases match TRBD1. This CDR3 region has 15 residues. Germline-derived CDR1 and CDR2 are LNHDA and SQIVND (reference sequence). V lost 4 bases, J lost 0 bases, and 3 bases stayed unmatched. The CDR3 region has the DNA TGTGCCAGTAGTACGACAGGGGAGAGCACAGATACGCAGTATTTT. Protein sequence: CASSTTGESTDTQYF. Full variable domain (remainder filled in from reference TRBV19 and TRBJ2-3): DGGITQSPKYLFRKEGQNVTLSCEQNLNHDAMYWYRQDPGQGLRLIYYSQIVNDFQKGDIAEGYSVSREKKESFPLTVTSAQKNPTAFYLCASSTTGESTDTQYFGPGTRLTVL.

The chain employs TRBV6-5 and TRBJ1-5; a possible D gene is TRBD1 (5 bases). The CDR3 runs 15 residues. Germline V gene lookup returns CDR1 MNHEY and CDR2 SVGAGI. V gave up 6 bases and J gave up 3 bases, with 15 bases separating them. CDR3 nucleotide sequence: TGTGCCAGCAGCGCCTCGGGGGGGTCCAATCAGCCCCAGCATTTT. Its translation is CASSASGGSNQPQHF.

In its sample, this clone was seen once. This chain uses TRBV12-3 or TRBV12-4 with TRBJ1-2; weak D call: TRBD1 (6 bases). CDR3 length: 13 residues. V shed 8 bases and J shed 4 bases, with 14 bases lying between them. CDR3 nucleotides: TGTGCCAGCGTATCGGGGGCTGGCTATGGCTACACCTTC. Amino acid sequence: CASVSGAGYGYTF.

The rearrangement links TRBV2 to TRBJ1-2, with TRBD1 as a possible D gene (6 bases). Trimming shortened V by 9 bases and J by 1 base, and 12 bases separated the two germline ends. Germline V gene sequence: CDR1 SNHLY, CDR2 FYNNEI. This CDR3 contains 13 residues. CDR3 loop: CARRQELNYGYTF. The CDR3 nucleotides read TGTGCCAGAAGACAGGAACTTAACTATGGCTACACCTTC.

This clone is a singleton in its sample. This chain links TRBV18 with TRBJ1-4; tentatively, D is TRBD1 (5 bases). This CDR3 is 15 amino acids long. V lost 6 bases, J lost 1 base, and 12 bases lay in between. Germline assignment: CDR1 KGHSH and CDR2 LQKENI. CDR3 region: CASSHPGRTNEKLFF. CDR3 nucleotides: TGTGCCAGCTCGCACCCAGGGAGAACTAATGAAAAACTGTTTTTT. The complete variable domain, with remaining parts taken from reference TRBV18 and TRBJ1-4, reads NAGVMQNPRHLVRRRGQEARLRCSPMKGHSHVYWYRQLPEEGLKFMVYLQKENIIDESGMPKERFSAEFPKEGPSILRIQQVVRGDSAAYFCASSHPGRTNEKLFFGSGTQLSVL.

CDR3 sequence (DNA): TGTGCCAGCAGTTTCGGGGGCACCCACTATGGCTACACCTTC. It yields the protein CASSFGGTHYGYTF. The rearrangement uses TRBV27 and TRBJ1-2; weak D call: TRBD1 (6 bases). Germline CDR1 MNHEY, CDR2 SMNVEV (reference sequence). Trimming shortened V by 3 bases and J by 3 bases, and 11 bases separated the two germline ends. CDR3 length: 14 residues.

A few counts support this clone. The chain employs TRBV4-1 and TRBJ1-1; 8 nucleotides align to TRBD1. The CDR3 is 14 amino acids. The V and J ends lost 3 bases and 3 bases, in that order; junction bases with no gene match: 3. Per the germline V gene, CDR1 is MGHRA and CDR2 is YSYEKL. The CDR3 loop is CASSQTGDDTEAFF. CDR3 sequence (DNA): TGCGCCAGCAGCCAGACAGGGGATGACACTGAAGCTTTCTTT.

This chain joins TRBV19 and TRBJ2-1; D not certain. The length of the CDR3 is 13 residues. Trimming cost V 6 bases and J 0 bases, with 6 bases left between them. Germline CDR1 and CDR2: LNHDA and SQIVND (reference sequence). The CDR3 loop is CASSLSSYNEQFF. The CDR3 bases are TGTGCCAGTAGCCTGAGCTCCTACAATGAGCAGTTCTTC.

The chain uses TRBV14 and TRBJ2-3; 12 nucleotides match TRBD1. Losses at the gene ends were 4 bases for V and 4 bases for J; bases not matched to a gene: 3. CDR1 is SGHDN and CDR2 is FVKESK in the germline V gene. This CDR3 spans 15 amino acids. CDR3 sequence reads: CASSRDRGLSDTQYF. CDR3 DNA: TGTGCCAGCAGCCGGGACAGGGGGCTCTCAGATACGCAGTATTTT.

The chain joins TRBV7-9 to TRBJ1-5; D is possibly TRBD1 (5 bases). The V end lost 1 base, the J end lost 2 bases, and 12 bases lay between the germline ends. The CDR3 consists of 16 residues. Germline V gene data show CDR1 as SEHNR and CDR2 as FQNEAQ (reference sequence). In DNA form, the CDR3 reads TGTGCCAGCAGCTTAGGGGGCCCCGGCCGCAATCAGCCCCAGCATTTT. It encodes CASSLGGPGRNQPQHF.